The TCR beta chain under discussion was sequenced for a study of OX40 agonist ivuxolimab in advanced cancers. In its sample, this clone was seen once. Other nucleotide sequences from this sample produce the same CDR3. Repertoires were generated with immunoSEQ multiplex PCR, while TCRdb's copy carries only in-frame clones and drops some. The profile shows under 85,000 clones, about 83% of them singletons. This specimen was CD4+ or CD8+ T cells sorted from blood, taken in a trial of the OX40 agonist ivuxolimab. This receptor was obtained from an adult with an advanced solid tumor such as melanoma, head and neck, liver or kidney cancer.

CDR3 amino acids: CASSPRTGWGTEAFF. CDR3 bases: TGTGCCAGCAGCCCACGGACTGGCTGGGGCACTGAAGCTTTCTTT. The chain has TRBV14 and TRBJ1-1; D uncertain. Germline V CDR1 and CDR2: SGHDN, FVKESK. The CDR3 runs 15 residues. With 4 bases removed from V and 4 bases from J, the gap between germline ends came to 16 bases.